The 28 T cell receptor beta chains listed next were all sequenced from one sample in a study of regulatory T cells in long-lasting Graves disease. The time point is: newly diagnosed GD, antithyroid drugs for less than 3 months. Extracted PBMC RNA gave rise to the TCR library. Sequencing libraries for TCR beta were prepared with iRepertoire HTBI primers and Arm-PCR of CDR3 regions. TCRdb reprocessed the multiplex PCR reads via MiXCR and lists one record per CDR3 protein. This table holds approximately 470,000 distinct CDR3 sequences, under 20% found once. This sample also appeared in a second study, on T cells in Graves' hyperthyroidism and ophthalmopathy.

The source material was peripheral blood mononuclear cells (PBMCs), sampled at new diagnosis, from a patient treated with antithyroid drugs. The receptor source for this set is a middle-aged man with Graves disease.

The chain is built from TRBV10-3 and TRBJ1-5; 8 positions match TRBD1. CDR1 and CDR2 (germline): ENHRY, SYGVKD. The length of the CDR3 is 15 residues. V was clipped by 6 bases and J by 3 bases; unmatched bases: 7. CDR3 residues: CAIRAGTGTNQPQHF. DNA of the CDR3: TGTGCCATCAGAGCCGGGACAGGAACCAATCAGCCCCAGCATTTT.

This clonotype was recorded many times. The V and J genes are TRBV7-9 and TRBJ2-7; possible D gene TRBD1, 6 bases. V shed 4 bases and J shed 3 bases, with 13 bases lying between them. CDR1 and CDR2 from the germline V gene are SEHNR and FQNEAQ (reference sequence). CDR3 length: 14 amino acids. The CDR3: CASSSRTARYEQYF. The CDR3 nucleotides are TGTGCCAGCAGCTCACGGACAGCCCGCTACGAGCAGTACTTC.

This clonotype occurred many times. V usage is TRBV12-3 or TRBV12-4 and J usage is TRBJ2-1; TRBD2 matches at 7 bases. This CDR3 has 15 residues. The V gene end was trimmed by 6 bases and the J gene end by 8 bases; junction bases not matched to a gene: 13. CDR3 bases: TGTGCCAGCAGGGAGCGGGGCAGCTATGTCTATGAGCAGTTCTTC. Its translation is CASRERGSYVYEQFF.

The V call is TRBV20-1, the J call TRBJ1-5; TRBD1 matches at 8 bases. Germline assignment: CDR1 DFQATT and CDR2 SNEGSKA (reference sequence). J lost 9 bases, V lost 5 bases, and 6 bases had no gene match. This CDR3 region has 12 residues. The CDR3 nucleotides are TGCAGTGCTGATCGGACAGGGTGGCCCCAGCATTTT. As protein: CSADRTGWPQHF.

This clonotype was counted at least ten times. The chain carries TRBV20-1 and TRBJ2-5; TRBD2 agrees at 11 bases. The germline V gene encodes CDR1 DFQATT and CDR2 SNEGSKA (reference sequence). The CDR3 length is 15 residues. V lost 5 bases to trimming and J lost 1 base; unmatched junction nucleotides: 6. The CDR3 protein is CSALLTSGAQETQYF. DNA for the CDR3: TGCAGTGCTCTATTGACTAGCGGGGCCCAAGAGACCCAGTACTTC.

This clonotype was detected ten times or more. The gene calls are TRBV3-1 and TRBJ1-4; the D is unclear. Germline V lookup: CDR1 LGHDT, CDR2 YNNKEL (reference sequence). Trimming pared 0 bases from V and 6 bases from J, leaving 2 bases between. This CDR3 contains 12 residues. CDR3 DNA: TGTGCCAGCAGCCAAGATGATGAAAAACTGTTTTTT. Translating gives CASSQDDEKLFF.

As regards this clonotype: Being one base from a much bigger clone, this may be a read error. This sequence joins TRBV2 and TRBJ2-1; D perhaps matches TRBD2 (5 bases). The CDR3 has 14 amino acids. Germline-derived CDR1 and CDR2 are SNHLY and FYNNEI. Here the CDR3 DNA reads TGTGCCAGCAGTGGGGAGAGCTCCTACAATGAGCAGCTCTTC. Translating gives CASSGESSYNEQLF.

This rearrangement joins TRBV29-1 to TRBJ1-1, with D unresolved. Germline V gene data show CDR1 as SQVTM and CDR2 as ANQGSEA. V lost 2 bases to trimming and J lost 0 bases, with 7 bases between them. CDR3 length: 13 residues. The CDR3 loop reads CSVERTLNTEAFF. CDR3 coding DNA: TGCAGCGTTGAAAGGACCTTGAACACTGAAGCTTTCTTT.

The sample holds a few counts of this clonotype. A read error is possible here, since a much larger clone lies one base away. This CDR3 fails to terminate in the conserved phenylalanine or tryptophan, so it likely reflects a read error. The gene calls are TRBV7-8 and TRBJ1-2, with D maybe TRBD1 (6 bases). Trimming pared 1 base from V and 1 base from J, leaving 10 bases between. CDR3 length equals 15 residues. Germline-derived CDR1 and CDR2 are SGHVS and FQNEAQ. The CDR3 bases are TGTGCCAGCAGCTTAGGCAGGGGTCTTAACTATGGCTACACCCTC. This translates into CASSLGRGLNYGYTL.

A remark on this clonotype: The germline gene is not matched at one end of the junction; a read error may be the cause. V gene TRBV19 combines with J gene TRBJ2-6; 7 bases agree with TRBD1. Germline V lookup: CDR1 LNHDA, CDR2 SQIVND (reference sequence). The CDR3 length is 16 residues. CDR3 sequence (DNA): TGTGCCAGTAGATGGACAGGTCGCTCTGGGGCCAACGTCCCGACTTTC. It encodes CASRWTGRSGANVPTF.

V is TRBV10-3 and J is TRBJ2-7; the D gene could be TRBD1 or TRBD2 (5 bases each). The CDR3 spans 14 residues. Trimming cost V 8 bases and J 3 bases, with 17 bases left between them. The germline CDR1 and CDR2 sequences are ENHRY and SYGVKD. CDR3 nucleotide sequence: TGTGCCATCGGGACGGGACCTTCCGACTACGAGCAGTACTTC. Translating it yields CAIGTGPSDYEQYF.

This clonotype was seen ten or more times. The gene calls are TRBV4-1 and TRBJ1-1, with D hard to call. V dropped 1 base and J dropped 0 bases, with 6 bases sitting between them. The CDR3 contains 14 residues. Germline assignment: CDR1 MGHRA and CDR2 YSYEKL. The DNA of the CDR3 is TGCGCCAGCAGCCAAGGACGGATGAACACTGAAGCTTTCTTT. It translates to CASSQGRMNTEAFF.

This clonotype came up many times. This chain joins TRBV5-1 and TRBJ2-1; D is undetermined. Germline V gene data show CDR1 as SGHRS and CDR2 as YFSETQ. V dropped 4 bases and J dropped 0 bases, with 5 bases sitting between them. The CDR3 consists of 13 residues. CDR3 DNA sequence: TGCGCCAGCAGCCAAATCTCCTACAATGAGCAGTTCTTC. Amino acid sequence: CASSQISYNEQFF. Full variable domain (outside the CDR3, taken from reference TRBV5-1 and TRBJ2-1): KAGVTQTPRYLIKTRGQQVTLSCSPISGHRSVSWYQQTPGQGLQFLFEYFSETQRNKGNFPGRFSGRQFSNSRSEMNVSTLELGDSALYLCASSQISYNEQFFGPGTRLTVL.

This clonotype came up many times. The chain recombines TRBV5-1 with TRBJ2-1; D not resolved. The V gene's germline CDR1 is SGHRS and CDR2 YFSETQ. V lost 2 bases and J 3 bases, leaving 15 bases between the germline ends. This CDR3 is 16 amino acids long. CDR3 sequence (DNA): TGCGCCAGCAGCTTAAGAGGCGACCCCCTCTACAATGAGCAGTTCTTC. Amino acid sequence: CASSLRGDPLYNEQFF.

The chain has TRBV10-3 and TRBJ2-3, with 11 bases fitting TRBD2. The germline CDR1 and CDR2 sequences are ENHRY and SYGVKD. J lost 5 bases, V lost 11 bases, and 9 bases had no gene match. The CDR3 is 14 amino acids. The DNA of the CDR3 is TGTGCCGTTCAACTAGCGGGAGATGTAGATACGCAGTATTTT. This translates into CAVQLAGDVDTQYF.

The table lists this clonotype with a few counts. The CDR3 sequence is CATSDLSAGLAGGRGSYNEQFF. In DNA form, the CDR3 reads TGTGCCACCAGTGATTTAAGCGCGGGACTAGCGGGAGGGAGAGGATCCTACAATGAGCAGTTCTTC. The chain is built from TRBV24-1 and TRBJ2-1, with TRBD2 matching over 16 bases. V trimming: 1 base; J trimming: 1 base; junction bases outside the gene matches: 12. This CDR3 contains 22 residues. Germline loops: CDR1 KGHDR, CDR2 SFDVKD.

The sample holds a few counts of this clonotype. This chain connects TRBV6-1 to TRBJ2-5, with TRBD2 identical over 8 bases. The germline V gene has CDR1 MNHNS and CDR2 SASEGT. The CDR3 covers 14 residues. After removal of 4 bases from V and 5 bases from J, the junction contained 6 bases not matched to a gene. CDR3 residues: CASSGTSMMETQYF. In DNA, the CDR3 is TGTGCCAGCAGTGGGACTAGCATGATGGAGACCCAGTACTTC.

This chain connects TRBV7-9 to TRBJ2-1, with D perhaps assigned TRBD1 or TRBD2 (6 bases each). The CDR3 runs to 12 residues. The V end was cut by 9 bases, the J end by 8 bases, with 14 bases between. The germline V gene has CDR1 SEHNR and CDR2 FQNEAQ (reference sequence). The CDR3 region has the DNA TGTGCCAGTTCACGGGGGCTGGATGAGCAGTTCTTC. Translated: CASSRGLDEQFF.

This clonotype was seen a few times. The rearrangement links TRBV7-2 to TRBJ2-5; 7 bases map to TRBD2. CDR1 is SGHTA and CDR2 is FQGNSA in the germline V gene. Germline trimming cut 2 bases from V and 5 bases from J; bases unmatched to any gene: 5. This CDR3 has 14 residues. CDR3 sequence (DNA): TGTGCCAGCAGCTTACGGGGGGATTCTGAGACCCAGTACTTC. Its translation: CASSLRGDSETQYF.

The chain uses TRBV7-9 and TRBJ2-2; either TRBD1 or TRBD2 may supply D (5 bases each). Trimming left V 8 bases short and J 5 bases short, with 18 bases between. Germline CDR1 SEHNR, CDR2 FQNEAQ (reference sequence). The CDR3 contains 15 residues. CDR3 nucleotide sequence: TGTGCCAGCGCCGGGACGTCCCGGGCGACCGGGGAGCTGTTTTTT. Translation gives CASAGTSRATGELFF.

This clonotype was found many times. The chain has TRBV28 and TRBJ2-2; D might be TRBD1 or TRBD2, each matching 6 bases. The V gene lost 6 bases and the J gene lost 5 bases, with 22 bases spanning the gap. There are 17 residues in the CDR3. Germline V gene lookup returns CDR1 MDHEN and CDR2 SYDVKM. DNA of the CDR3: TGTGCCAGCAGAAGGGGGAGCGCGGATGGGGGGACCGGGGAGCTGTTTTTT. This gives the protein CASRRGSADGGTGELFF.

This clonotype was seen a few times. V is TRBV20-1 and J is TRBJ2-7; 8 bases are shared with TRBD1. The V and J ends lost 0 bases and 2 bases, in that order; junction bases with no gene match: 9. CDR1 and CDR2 (germline): DFQATT, SNEGSKA (reference sequence). This CDR3 region has 16 residues. CDR3 nucleotide sequence: TGCAGTGCTAGAGATCTACGGACAGGGTGGACCTACGAGCAGTACTTC. As protein: CSARDLRTGWTYEQYF.

The sample holds one count of this clonotype. A read error may be the cause here, since a much bigger clone is one base away. The chain joins TRBV7-3 to TRBJ2-7; the D gene is possibly TRBD2 (5 bases). The CDR3 loop spans 14 amino acids. Germline V CDR1 and CDR2: SGHTA, FQGTGA. Trimming shortened V by 7 bases and J by 1 base, and 14 bases separated the two germline ends. CDR3 amino acids: CASKLRLRSYEQYF. DNA of the CDR3: TGTGCCAGCAAACTGCGACTAAGGTCCTACGAGCAGTACTTC.

This clonotype has a count of ten or more. This sequence joins TRBV18 and TRBJ1-5, with TRBD1 identical over 8 bases. The CDR3 spans 15 residues. Trimming took 3 bases from V and 5 from J; bases not matched to a gene: 6. Germline values: CDR1 KGHSH, CDR2 LQKENI. CDR3 in DNA: TGTGCCAGCTCACCCCCGGGACAGGAACATCAGCCCCAGCATTTT. Its translation: CASSPPGQEHQPQHF.

This clonotype was recorded many times. V usage is TRBV30 and J usage is TRBJ2-7; possible D gene TRBD2, 5 bases. Germline V gene data show CDR1 as GTSNPN and CDR2 as SVGIG (reference sequence). CDR3 length equals 12 residues. V was pared by 0 bases and J by 8 bases, with 11 bases between. CDR3 sequence: CAWSVSGLQQYF. The CDR3 DNA reads TGTGCCTGGAGTGTCTCGGGGTTACAGCAGTACTTC.

This clonotype was observed at least ten times. The V call is TRBV28, the J call TRBJ2-2, with 8 bases that match TRBD2. This CDR3 is built from 16 residues. After removal of 5 bases from V and 1 base from J, the junction contained 6 bases not matched to a gene. Looked up from germline, CDR1 is MDHEN and CDR2 is SYDVKM. The CDR3 DNA reads TGTGCCAGCAGTAGCGGGGGCAGGGAGAACACCGGGGAGCTGTTTTTT. This gives the protein CASSSGGRENTGELFF.

This sequence joins TRBV27 and TRBJ2-7, with 7 bases lining up with TRBD2. The CDR3 spans 14 residues. V shed 3 bases and J 4 bases; nucleotides not matched to a gene: 6. Germline V gene data show CDR1 as MNHEY and CDR2 as SMNVEV (reference sequence). In DNA, the CDR3 is TGTGCCAGCAGTTTCGGCAGGCGGGGGTACGAGCAGTACTTC. It yields the protein CASSFGRRGYEQYF.

This clonotype was observed at least ten times. The chain carries TRBV6-1 and TRBJ2-1; 7 nucleotides agree with TRBD2. This CDR3 has 16 amino acids. CDR1 and CDR2 from the germline V gene are MNHNS and SASEGT. Trimming at V came to 5 bases and at J to 5 bases, leaving 12 bases not matched to a gene. The CDR3 loop reads CASSSEGLLPNNEQFF. DNA for the CDR3: TGTGCCAGCAGTAGCGAGGGACTACTTCCAAACAATGAGCAGTTCTTC.